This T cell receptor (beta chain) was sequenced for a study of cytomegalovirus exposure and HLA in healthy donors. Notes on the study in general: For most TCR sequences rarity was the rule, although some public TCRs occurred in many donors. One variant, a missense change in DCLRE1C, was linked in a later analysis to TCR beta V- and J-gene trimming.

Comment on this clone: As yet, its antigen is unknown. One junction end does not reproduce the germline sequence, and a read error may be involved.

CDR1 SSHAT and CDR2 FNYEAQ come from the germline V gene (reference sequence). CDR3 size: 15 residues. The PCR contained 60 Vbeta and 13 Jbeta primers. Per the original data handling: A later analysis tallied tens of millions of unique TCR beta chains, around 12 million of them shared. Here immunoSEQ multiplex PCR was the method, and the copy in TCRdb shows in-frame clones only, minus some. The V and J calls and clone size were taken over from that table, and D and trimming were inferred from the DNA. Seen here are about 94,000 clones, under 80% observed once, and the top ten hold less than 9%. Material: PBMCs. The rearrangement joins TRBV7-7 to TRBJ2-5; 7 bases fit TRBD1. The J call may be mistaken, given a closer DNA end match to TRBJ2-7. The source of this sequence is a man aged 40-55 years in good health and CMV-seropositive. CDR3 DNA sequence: TGTGCTAGCAGCTTAGGGGCAGGGGGAGACTACGAGCAGTACTTC. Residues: CASSLGAGGDYEQYF.